One T cell receptor beta chain is described in this entry. This entry comes from a study of shared clonotypes between healthy human individuals. On the study more broadly: The donors, a couple of women and a few men, were aged 18 to 49.

The protocol was immunoSEQ multiplex PCR, while the TCRdb copy is restricted to in-frame clones and leaves out a portion. The sample lists more than 2 million clones; nearly 97% were seen once. The CDR3 contains 14 residues. Trimming pared 10 bases from V and 0 bases from J, leaving 15 bases between. Germline lookup yields CDR1 MNHNS and CDR2 SASEGT. Sequenced: naive CD4+ T cells sorted from blood. The subset denotes: CD45RA+ positively selected. The receptor's source is a man between 18 and 35 years old in good health. The V and J genes are TRBV6-1 and TRBJ1-1, with D unresolved. The CDR3 spells CATTEHPMNTEAFF. The CDR3 region has the DNA TGTGCCACAACAGAGCACCCCATGAACACTGAAGCTTTCTTT.